Sequencing of this T cell receptor beta chain was carried out in a study of cytomegalovirus exposure and HLA in healthy donors. The study ran its PCR with 60 Vbeta and 13 Jbeta primers. Authors' data handling: Unique TCR beta chains numbered about 80 million in a later analysis, with some 9.9 million shared. Profiled with immunoSEQ multiplex PCR; TCRdb holds only in-frame clones, not every one. V, J and clone size are taken as reported in that table, and D and trimming were inferred from the DNA itself. Its table lists around 36,000 clones. Study results and limitations: CMV antigen specificity was confirmed in vitro for a few CMV-associated chains. When analyzed later, a missense DCLRE1C variant was found to be linked to TCR beta V- and J-gene trimming.

Concerning this clone itself: The target antigen is unknown.

Sequenced material: PBMCs. This receptor was taken from a woman aged 25-40 years in good health and CMV-seropositive.

CDR3 in amino acids: CASSLVVQGSSYNEQFF. DNA of the CDR3: TGTGCCAGCAGCTTAGTTGTTCAGGGGAGCTCCTACAATGAGCAGTTCTTC. This chain connects TRBV7-9 to TRBJ2-1; tentatively, D is TRBD1 (6 bases). The V gene's germline CDR1 is SEHNR and CDR2 FQNEAQ (reference sequence). This CDR3 has 17 amino acids. V lost 1 base and J 0 bases, leaving 13 bases between the germline ends.